A selection of T cell receptor beta chains follows, all from one sample in a study of Ad26.COV2.S vaccination and SARS-CoV-2 variants. Measured with immunoSEQ multiplex PCR; TCRdb has only the in-frame clones, and not every one. The data show around 450,000 clones, with 85% to 90% seen just once and less than 4% held by the top ten. Sequencing was performed on peripheral blood, taken in a trial of Ad26.COV2.S vaccine versus placebo. The receptors originated from a person between 18 and 59 years old who received the Ad26.COV2.S COVID-19 vaccine or a placebo. CDR3s include the opening cysteine and the closing phenylalanine or tryptophan. The order of the fields is clone size, D gene, J gene, V gene, CDR3 protein, CDR3 DNA. D genes are given only for firm matches. Clone size, where shown, is once, few, many, or a class for clones that have expanded.

once	TRBD1	TRBJ2-7	TRBV5-4	CASTTGTGVSEQYF	TGTGCCAGCACCACCGGGACAGGGGTTTCCGAGCAGTACTTC
-	-	TRBJ2-1	TRBV19	CASSIDSLPYNEQFF	TGTGCCAGTAGTATAGACAGTCTCCCTTACAATGAGCAGTTCTTC
-	-	TRBJ2-7	TRBV25-1	CASSGPPPGEQYF	TGTGCCAGCAGTGGGCCCCCCCCCGGCGAGCAGTACTTC
once	TRBD1	TRBJ1-4	TRBV12-5	CASGLSPDREGDEKLFF	TGTGCTAGTGGTTTGTCCCCCGACAGGGAAGGGGATGAAAAACTGTTTTTT
-	-	TRBJ2-1	TRBV5-1	CASRVINEQFF	TGCGCCAGCAGAGTCATTAATGAGCAGTTCTTC
-	TRBD1	TRBJ2-7	TRBV4-3	CASSSDRGRNEQYF	TGCGCCAGCAGCTCGGACAGGGGGCGTAACGAGCAGTACTTC
-	-	TRBJ2-1	TRBV19	CASHPHRAGVDEQFF	TGTGCCAGTCACCCCCACCGGGCAGGTGTCGATGAGCAGTTCTTC
-	-	TRBJ1-1	TRBV4-3	CASSQGNLGRGDTEAFF	TGCGCCAGCAGCCAAGGAAATTTAGGGAGGGGGGACACTGAAGCTTTCTTT
-	-	TRBJ2-7	TRBV4-1	CASSQNSGARAYEQYF	TGCGCCAGCAGCCAAAATTCAGGGGCGCGAGCCTACGAGCAGTACTTC
-	TRBD1	TRBJ2-7	TRBV10-3	CAISEPWTGQGAEQYF	TGTGCCATCAGTGAGCCCTGGACAGGACAAGGAGCCGAGCAGTACTTC
-	-	TRBJ2-7	TRBV27	CASSLVGGDYEQYF	TGTGCCAGCAGTTTAGTCGGAGGAGACTACGAGCAGTACTTC
-	-	TRBJ2-7	TRBV5-6	CASSLGVWGSYEQYF	TGTGCCAGCAGCTTAGGAGTCTGGGGAAGCTACGAGCAGTACTTC
-	-	TRBJ1-3	TRBV7-9	CASSLGRVSGNTIYF	TGTGCCAGCAGCTTAGGAAGGGTCTCTGGAAACACCATATATTTT
-	-	TRBJ1-6	TRBV11-2	CASSLNDASPLHF	TGTGCCAGCAGCTTAAACGACGCTTCACCCCTCCACTTT
once	-	TRBJ1-2	TRBV4-1	CASSQDSVGQYGYTF	TGCGCCAGCAGCCAAGATTCCGTCGGACAGTATGGCTACACCTTC
-	-	TRBJ2-2	TRBV7-8	CATGIRLPGELFF	TGTGCCACCGGTATTCGACTCCCCGGGGAGCTGTTTTTT
once	TRBD2	TRBJ2-7	TRBV14	CASSQLAGAPYEQYF	TGTGCCAGCAGCCAGCTAGCGGGGGCCCCCTACGAGCAGTACTTC
-	TRBD1	TRBJ2-7	TRBV7-9	CASSSGTGGPYEQYF	TGTGCCAGCAGCTCCGGGACAGGGGGCCCCTACGAGCAGTACTTC
-	-	TRBJ2-3	TRBV5-1	CATKQGSDTQYF	TGCGCCACCAAACAGGGTTCGGATACGCAGTATTTT
-	-	TRBJ2-1	TRBV7-8	CASSRDPNEQFF	TGTGCCAGCAGCCGTGACCCCAATGAGCAGTTCTTC
once	-	TRBJ2-5	TRBV24-1	CASARRVGETQYF	TGTGCCTCGGCCAGAAGGGTGGGAGAGACCCAGTACTTC
-	-	TRBJ2-4	TRBV30	CAWSATVPKNIQYF	TGTGCCTGGAGTGCGACAGTTCCCAAAAACATTCAGTACTTC
-	-	TRBJ2-7	TRBV28	CATSGRPAYEQYF	TGTGCCACCTCGGGCCGCCCAGCCTACGAGCAGTACTTC
once	-	TRBJ2-5	TRBV7-3	CASSSQTKETQYF	TGTGCCAGCAGCTCACAGACCAAAGAGACCCAGTACTTC
-	TRBD1	TRBJ1-6	TRBV7-6	CASSLVPAGGVESPLHF	TGTGCCAGCAGCTTAGTCCCCGCAGGGGGTGTTGAGTCACCCCTCCACTTT
-	TRBD1	TRBJ2-7	TRBV12-3/TRBV12-4	CASRTGRNEQYF	TGTGCCAGCCGGACAGGCCGAAACGAGCAGTACTTC
-	-	TRBJ1-6	TRBV10-3	CAISEADTDNSPLHF	TGTGCCATCAGTGAAGCGGACACAGATAATTCACCCCTCCACTTT
-	-	TRBJ2-1	TRBV9	CASSVGAGGPYNEQFF	TGTGCCAGCAGCGTAGGCGCAGGCGGCCCCTACAATGAGCAGTTCTTC
-	-	TRBJ2-7	TRBV7-9	CASSLLGTLGYEQYF	TGTGCCAGCAGCTTACTTGGGACACTCGGCTACGAGCAGTACTTC
-	-	TRBJ2-1	TRBV5-1	CASSLTDSDNEQFF	TGCGCCAGCAGCTTGACCGACTCTGACAATGAGCAGTTCTTC
-	-	TRBJ1-1	TRBV27	CASGYRDNTEAFF	TGTGCCAGCGGATACAGGGATAACACTGAAGCTTTCTTT